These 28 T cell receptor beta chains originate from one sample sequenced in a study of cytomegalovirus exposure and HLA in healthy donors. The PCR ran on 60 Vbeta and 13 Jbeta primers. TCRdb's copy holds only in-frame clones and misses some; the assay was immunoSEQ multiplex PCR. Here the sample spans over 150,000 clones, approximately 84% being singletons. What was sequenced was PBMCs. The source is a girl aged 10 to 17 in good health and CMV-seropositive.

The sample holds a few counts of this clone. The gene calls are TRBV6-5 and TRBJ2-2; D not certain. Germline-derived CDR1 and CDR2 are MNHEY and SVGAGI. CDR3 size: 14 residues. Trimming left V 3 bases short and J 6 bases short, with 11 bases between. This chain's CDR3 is CASSYLEVAGELFF. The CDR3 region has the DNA TGTGCCAGCAGTTATTTAGAGGTTGCCGGGGAGCTGTTTTTT.

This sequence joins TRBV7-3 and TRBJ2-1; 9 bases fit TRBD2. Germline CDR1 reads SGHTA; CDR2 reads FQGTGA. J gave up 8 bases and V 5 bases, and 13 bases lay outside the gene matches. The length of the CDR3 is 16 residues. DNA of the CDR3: TGTGCCAGCAGCCCCCGTTTAGCGGGGGTAGAACATGAGCAGTTCTTC. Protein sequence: CASSPRLAGVEHEQFF.

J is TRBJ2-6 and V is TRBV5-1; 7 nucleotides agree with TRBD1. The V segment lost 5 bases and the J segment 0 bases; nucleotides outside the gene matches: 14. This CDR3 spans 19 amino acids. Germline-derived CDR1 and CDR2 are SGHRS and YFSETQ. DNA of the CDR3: TGCGCCAGCAGGATCCACCACGACAGGGTTCTCTCTGGGGCCAACGTCCTGACTTTC. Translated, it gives CASRIHHDRVLSGANVLTF.

For the CDR3, the DNA is TGTGCCAGCAGCGAGGGGGAGTGCACTGAAGCTTTCTTT. Translating it yields CASSEGECTEAFF. V and J are TRBV5-8 and TRBJ1-1; maybe TRBD1 (6 bases). V dropped 4 bases and J dropped 4 bases, with 11 bases sitting between them. Germline-derived CDR1 and CDR2 are SGHTS and YDEGEE. The CDR3 length is 13 residues.

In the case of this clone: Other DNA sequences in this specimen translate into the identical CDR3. The CDR3 region is CASSFSAGTGHRTEAFF. The CDR3, as DNA: TGTGCCAGCAGCTTCTCAGCCGGGACAGGACACCGCACTGAAGCTTTCTTT. The chain recombines TRBV9 with TRBJ1-1; 8 bases are a match to TRBD1. With 4 bases clipped from V and 4 bases from J, the junction kept 15 bases outside the gene matches. Germline CDR1 is SGDLS and CDR2 is YYNGEE. The CDR3 runs 17 residues.

In DNA form, the CDR3 reads TGTGCCAGCAGCTTAAGGGGGCGTCGGGAAAAACTGTTTTTT. The encoded protein is CASSLRGRREKLFF. This sequence joins TRBV13 and TRBJ1-4, with TRBD1 matching over 7 bases. J lost 8 bases, V lost 2 bases, and 5 bases had no gene match. From germline, CDR1 is PRHDT and CDR2 FYEKMQ (reference sequence). This CDR3 has 14 amino acids.

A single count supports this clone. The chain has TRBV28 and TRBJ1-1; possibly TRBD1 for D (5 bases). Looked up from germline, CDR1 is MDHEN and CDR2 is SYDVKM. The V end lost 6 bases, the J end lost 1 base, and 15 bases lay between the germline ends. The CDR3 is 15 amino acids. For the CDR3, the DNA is TGTGCCAGCAGGCGGGACCTACTTAGGAACACTGAAGCTTTCTTT. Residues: CASRRDLLRNTEAFF.

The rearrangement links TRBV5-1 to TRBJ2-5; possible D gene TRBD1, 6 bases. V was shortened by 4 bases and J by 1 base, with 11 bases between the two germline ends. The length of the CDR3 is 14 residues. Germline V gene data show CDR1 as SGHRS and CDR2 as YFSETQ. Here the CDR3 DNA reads TGCGCCAGCAGCCTCGGACAGCTCCAAGAGACCCAGTACTTC. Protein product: CASSLGQLQETQYF.

The CDR3 nucleotides read TGTGCCAGCAGGATTACAGGGGGCCGTGGCTACACCTTC. As protein: CASRITGGRGYTF. The chain recombines TRBV5-4 with TRBJ1-2, with 9 bases aligning to TRBD1. The CDR3 is 13 amino acids. Losses at the gene ends were 5 bases for V and 7 bases for J; bases not matched to a gene: 6. Germline values: CDR1 SGHNT, CDR2 YYREEE (reference sequence).

This chain's CDR3 is CASAVEVKAFF. The CDR3 coding sequence is TGTGCCAGCGCTGTAGAGGTGAAAGCTTTCTTT. V is TRBV11-3 and J is TRBJ1-1; D gene uncertain. This CDR3 region has 11 residues. Germline V gene sequence: CDR1 SGHNT, CDR2 YENEEA. Trimming took 8 bases from V and 9 from J, leaving 13 bases between them.

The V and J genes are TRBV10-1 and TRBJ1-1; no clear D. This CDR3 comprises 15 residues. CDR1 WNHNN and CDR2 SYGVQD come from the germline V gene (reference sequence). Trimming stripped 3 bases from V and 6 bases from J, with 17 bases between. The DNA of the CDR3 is TGCGCCAGCAGTGAAGGTTCAGGTTGGACTCCTGAAGCTTTCTTT. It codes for CASSEGSGWTPEAFF.

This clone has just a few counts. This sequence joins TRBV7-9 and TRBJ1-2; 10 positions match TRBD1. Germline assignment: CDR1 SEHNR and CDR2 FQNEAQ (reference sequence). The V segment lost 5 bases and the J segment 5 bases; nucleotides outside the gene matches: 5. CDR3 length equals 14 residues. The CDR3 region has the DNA TGTGCCAGCAGCCCGACAGGGGGCTTGTATGGCTACACCTTC. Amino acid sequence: CASSPTGGLYGYTF.

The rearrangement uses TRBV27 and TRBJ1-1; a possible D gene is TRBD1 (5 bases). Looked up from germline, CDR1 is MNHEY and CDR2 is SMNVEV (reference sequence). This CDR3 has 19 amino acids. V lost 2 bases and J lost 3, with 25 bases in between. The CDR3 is CASSLGYFGGGYKDTEAFF. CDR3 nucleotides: TGTGCCAGCAGTTTAGGGTATTTTGGGGGGGGTTACAAAGACACTGAAGCTTTCTTT.

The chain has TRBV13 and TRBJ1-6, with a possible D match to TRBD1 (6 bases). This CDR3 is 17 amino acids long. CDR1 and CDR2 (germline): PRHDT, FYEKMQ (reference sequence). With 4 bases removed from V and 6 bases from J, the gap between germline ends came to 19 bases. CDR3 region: CASSSMTTGYSNSPLHF. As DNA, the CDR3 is TGTGCCAGCAGCTCTATGACTACAGGGTACAGTAATTCACCCCTCCACTTT.

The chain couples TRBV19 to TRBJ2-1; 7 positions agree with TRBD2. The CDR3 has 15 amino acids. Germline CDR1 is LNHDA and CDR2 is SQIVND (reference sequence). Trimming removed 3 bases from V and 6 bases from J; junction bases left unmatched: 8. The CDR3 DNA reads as TGTGCCAGTAGTATGGGGACGGGGGGATCCAATGAGCAGTTCTTC. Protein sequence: CASSMGTGGSNEQFF.

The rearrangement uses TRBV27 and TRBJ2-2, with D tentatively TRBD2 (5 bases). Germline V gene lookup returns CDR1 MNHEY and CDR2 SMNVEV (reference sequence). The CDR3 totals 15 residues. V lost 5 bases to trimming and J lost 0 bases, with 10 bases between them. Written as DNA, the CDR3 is TGTGCCAGCAGTAGAGGGTACGCGAACACCGGGGAGCTGTTTTTT. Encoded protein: CASSRGYANTGELFF.

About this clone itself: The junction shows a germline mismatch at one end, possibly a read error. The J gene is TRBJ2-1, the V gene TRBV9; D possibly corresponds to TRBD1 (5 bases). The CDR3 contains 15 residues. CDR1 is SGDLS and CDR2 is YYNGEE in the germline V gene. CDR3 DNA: TGTGCCAGCAGCGTAGAGGGCAGGGTAATTGAAGAGCAGCTCTTC. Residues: CASSVEGRVIEEQLF.

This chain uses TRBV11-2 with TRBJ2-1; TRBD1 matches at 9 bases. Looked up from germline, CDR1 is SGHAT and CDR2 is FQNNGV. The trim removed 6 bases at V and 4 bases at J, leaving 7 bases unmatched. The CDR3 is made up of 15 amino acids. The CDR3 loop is CASRSTGGKYNEQFF. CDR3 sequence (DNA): TGTGCCAGCAGGTCTACAGGGGGCAAGTACAATGAGCAGTTCTTC.

Written as DNA, the CDR3 is TGTGCCAGCAGCATGTCCGGGGTCGGATACACCTTC. Encoded protein: CASSMSGVGYTF. J is TRBJ1-2 and V is TRBV5-4; D is ambiguous. The V and J ends lost 4 bases and 11 bases respectively, with 15 bases between them. The germline CDR1 and CDR2 sequences are SGHNT and YYREEE (reference sequence). The CDR3 extends over 12 amino acids.

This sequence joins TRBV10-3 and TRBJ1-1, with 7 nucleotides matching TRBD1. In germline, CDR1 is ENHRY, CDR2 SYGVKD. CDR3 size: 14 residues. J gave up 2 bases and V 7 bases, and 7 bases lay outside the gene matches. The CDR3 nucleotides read TGTGCCATCATCCGGACAGGTTTAAACACTGAAGCTTTCTTT. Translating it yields CAIIRTGLNTEAFF.

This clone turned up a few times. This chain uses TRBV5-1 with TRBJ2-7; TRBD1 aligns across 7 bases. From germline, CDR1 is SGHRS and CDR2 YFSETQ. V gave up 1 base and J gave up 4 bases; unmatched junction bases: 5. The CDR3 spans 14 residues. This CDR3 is CASSLRDSLYEQYF. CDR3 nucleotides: TGCGCCAGCAGCTTGCGGGACAGCCTTTACGAGCAGTACTTC.

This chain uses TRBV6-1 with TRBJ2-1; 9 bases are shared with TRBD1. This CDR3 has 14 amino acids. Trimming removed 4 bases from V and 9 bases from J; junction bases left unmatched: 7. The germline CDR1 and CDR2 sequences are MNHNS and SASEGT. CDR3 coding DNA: TGTGCCAGCAGTGCGGTCAACAGGGGGCCTGAGCAGTTCTTC. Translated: CASSAVNRGPEQFF.

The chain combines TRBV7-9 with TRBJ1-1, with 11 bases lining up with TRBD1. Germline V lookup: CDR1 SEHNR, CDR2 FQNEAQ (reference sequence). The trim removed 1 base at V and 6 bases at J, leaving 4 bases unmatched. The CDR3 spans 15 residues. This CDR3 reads CASSLGGQGVAEAFF. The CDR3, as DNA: TGTGCCAGCAGCTTAGGGGGACAGGGGGTCGCTGAAGCTTTCTTT.

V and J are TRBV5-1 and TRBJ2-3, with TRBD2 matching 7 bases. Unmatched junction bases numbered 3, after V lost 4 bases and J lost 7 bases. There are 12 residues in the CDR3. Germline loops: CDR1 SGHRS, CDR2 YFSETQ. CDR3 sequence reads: CASSRGGYTQYF. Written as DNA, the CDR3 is TGCGCCAGCAGCCGCGGGGGATATACGCAGTATTTT.

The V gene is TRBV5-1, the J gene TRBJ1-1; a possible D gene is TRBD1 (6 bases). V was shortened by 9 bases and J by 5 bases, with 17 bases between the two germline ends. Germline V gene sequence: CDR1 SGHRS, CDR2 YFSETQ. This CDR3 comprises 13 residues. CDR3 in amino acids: CATKPGEGTEAFF. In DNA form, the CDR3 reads TGCGCCACCAAACCAGGGGAGGGGACTGAAGCTTTCTTT.

The CDR3 reads CASSPRSGNTEAFF. CDR3 DNA sequence: TGTGCCAGCAGCCCAAGGTCAGGGAACACTGAAGCTTTCTTT. The chain recombines TRBV11-3 with TRBJ1-1, with unresolved D. The CDR3 extends over 14 amino acids. Germline-derived CDR1 and CDR2 are SGHNT and YENEEA. V lost 5 bases and J lost 1, with 11 bases in between.

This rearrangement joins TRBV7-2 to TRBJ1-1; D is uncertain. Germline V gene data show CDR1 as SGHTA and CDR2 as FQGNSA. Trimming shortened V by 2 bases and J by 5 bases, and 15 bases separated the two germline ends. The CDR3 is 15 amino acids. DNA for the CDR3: TGTGCCAGCAGCTTAATACGGGAATCGGGGACTGAAGCTTTCTTT. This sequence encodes CASSLIRESGTEAFF. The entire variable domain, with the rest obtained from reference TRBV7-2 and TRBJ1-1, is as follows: GAGVSQSPSNKVTEKGKDVELRCDPISGHTALYWYRQSLGQGLEFLIYFQGNSAPDKSGLPSDRFSAERTGGSVSTLTIQRTQQEDSAVYLCASSLIRESGTEAFFGQGTRLTVV.

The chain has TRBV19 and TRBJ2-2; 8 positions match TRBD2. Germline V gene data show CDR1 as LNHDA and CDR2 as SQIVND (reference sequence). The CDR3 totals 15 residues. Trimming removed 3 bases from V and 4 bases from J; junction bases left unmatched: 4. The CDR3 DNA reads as TGTGCCAGTAGTATTGGTGCGGGAGGCACCGGGGAGCTGTTTTTT. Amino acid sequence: CASSIGAGGTGELFF.